These 21 T cell receptor beta chains were all obtained from the same sample, sequenced in a study of cytomegalovirus exposure and HLA in healthy donors. PCR was performed using 60 Vbeta and 13 Jbeta primers. The assay was immunoSEQ multiplex PCR, and TCRdb's table has in-frame clones only and misses some. This sample has about 150,000 clones; about 80% occur once, and the top ten carry 13% to 15%. Specimen: PBMCs. The receptors shown here come from a woman in her thirties or forties in good health and CMV-seronegative.

A few counts support this clone. CDR3 DNA: TGCGCCAGCATGGCTAGCTGGCCCGGGGAGCTGTTTTTT. Protein sequence: CASMASWPGELFF. The V and J genes are TRBV10-1 and TRBJ2-2, with a weak D call TRBD2 (5 bases). The CDR3 runs 13 residues. Germline CDR1 WNHNN, CDR2 SYGVQD (reference sequence). Between the trimmed V and J ends, which lost 7 bases and 6 bases, there was a span of 12 bases.

The CDR3 protein is CASSQIDRGNEQFF. The CDR3 DNA reads as TGCGCCAGCAGCCAAATTGACAGGGGAAATGAGCAGTTCTTC. The J gene is TRBJ2-1, the V gene TRBV4-3, with TRBD1 identical over 8 bases. CDR3 length: 14 amino acids. V gave up 2 bases and J gave up 7 bases; unmatched junction bases: 4. The germline CDR1 and CDR2 sequences are LGHNA and YSLEER.

The chain employs TRBV2 and TRBJ2-2; D call uncertain. The V and J ends lost 6 bases and 2 bases respectively, with 10 bases between them. Germline CDR1 is SNHLY and CDR2 is FYNNEI. The CDR3 length is 14 residues. The CDR3 DNA is TGTGCCAGCAGGCCAACTATAAACACCGGGGAGCTGTTTTTT. Its translation is CASRPTINTGELFF.

The chain employs TRBV7-8 and TRBJ2-1; 10 bases are shared with TRBD2. Trimming cost V 4 bases and J 16 bases; bases outside gene matches: 13. CDR3 length: 14 amino acids. CDR1 SGHVS and CDR2 FQNEAQ come from the germline V gene. CDR3 in DNA: TGTGCCAGCAGCTCCCGAAATAGCGGGAGGCCGCCCTTCTTC. This sequence encodes CASSSRNSGRPPFF. Full variable domain (remainder filled in from reference TRBV7-8 and TRBJ2-1): GAGVSQSPRYKVAKRGQDVALRCDPISGHVSLFWYQQALGQGPEFLTYFQNEAQLDKSGLPSDRFFAERPEGSVSTLKIQRTQQEDSAVYLCASSSRNSGRPPFFGPGTRLTVL.

The V gene is TRBV9, the J gene TRBJ2-5; 8 positions agree with TRBD2. Per the germline V gene, CDR1 is SGDLS and CDR2 is YYNGEE. Unmatched junction bases numbered 7, after V lost 4 bases and J lost 2 bases. The CDR3 sequence is 15 residues long. CDR3: CASSSIAGLQETQYF. CDR3 nucleotide sequence: TGTGCCAGCAGCTCAATAGCGGGACTTCAAGAGACCCAGTACTTC.

This clone is a singleton in its sample. The chain joins TRBV18 to TRBJ1-2; D is perhaps TRBD1 (5 bases). This CDR3 comprises 17 residues. The germline V and J ends were trimmed by 0 bases and 2 bases, with 16 bases remaining between them. Looked up from germline, CDR1 is KGHSH and CDR2 is LQKENI. The CDR3: CASSPPGKTGQNYGYTF. CDR3 in DNA: TGTGCCAGCTCACCACCGGGGAAAACAGGCCAAAACTATGGCTACACCTTC. Using reference TRBV18 and TRBJ1-2 for the parts outside the CDR3, the full variable domain is NAGVMQNPRHLVRRRGQEARLRCSPMKGHSHVYWYRQLPEEGLKFMVYLQKENIIDESGMPKERFSAEFPKEGPSILRIQQVVRGDSAAYFCASSPPGKTGQNYGYTFGSGTRLTVV.

V and J are TRBV27 and TRBJ2-2; D possibly corresponds to TRBD2 (5 bases). Trimming left V 8 bases short and J 2 bases short, with 15 bases between. The V gene's germline CDR1 is MNHEY and CDR2 SMNVEV (reference sequence). This CDR3 is built from 15 residues. CDR3 DNA: TGTGCCAGCCAAAAGTACGGGGTCAACACCGGGGAGCTGTTTTTT. It translates to CASQKYGVNTGELFF.

The rearrangement joins TRBV2 to TRBJ2-7; 8 bases fit TRBD1. CDR3 length: 14 residues. From germline, CDR1 is SNHLY and CDR2 FYNNEI. V gave up 2 bases and J gave up 4 bases; unmatched junction bases: 4. The DNA of the CDR3 is TGTGCCAGCAGTGAATCCAGGGGGCTTTACGAGCAGTACTTC. Protein: CASSESRGLYEQYF.

The chain uses TRBV19 and TRBJ1-3; no clear D gene. This CDR3 is built from 12 residues. The V end was cut by 7 bases, the J end by 2 bases, with 6 bases between. Looked up from germline, CDR1 is LNHDA and CDR2 is SQIVND (reference sequence). CDR3 loop: CASKGAGNTIYF. The CDR3, as DNA: TGTGCCAGTAAGGGAGCTGGAAACACCATATATTTT. The complete variable domain, with remaining parts taken from reference TRBV19 and TRBJ1-3, reads DGGITQSPKYLFRKEGQNVTLSCEQNLNHDAMYWYRQDPGQGLRLIYYSQIVNDFQKGDIAEGYSVSREKKESFPLTVTSAQKNPTAFYLCASKGAGNTIYFGEGSWLTVV.

The rearrangement links TRBV11-3 to TRBJ2-1, with D uncertain. V was cut by 1 base and J by 2 bases, with 9 bases left in between. The CDR3 has 15 amino acids. Germline assignment: CDR1 SGHNT and CDR2 YENEEA. Here the CDR3 reads CASSLGPPTYNEQFF. In nucleotides, the CDR3 is TGTGCCAGCAGCTTAGGTCCCCCTACCTACAATGAGCAGTTCTTC.

The CDR3 region is CASSSLTSGGAADTQYF. DNA for the CDR3: TGTGCCAGCAGCTCGCTGACTAGCGGGGGGGCCGCGGATACGCAGTATTTT. The chain recombines TRBV7-3 with TRBJ2-3; TRBD2 agrees at 14 bases. The CDR3 runs to 17 residues. Trimming at V came to 4 bases and at J to 6 bases, leaving 9 bases not matched to a gene. CDR1 and CDR2 (germline): SGHTA, FQGTGA.

Here the CDR3 reads CAISEVGQPPGTQYF. The CDR3 DNA sequence: TGTGCCATCAGCGAGGTCGGACAGCCACCCGGGACCCAGTACTTC. J is TRBJ2-5 and V is TRBV10-3; a possible D gene is TRBD1 (6 bases). Trimming cost V 6 bases and J 7 bases, with 21 bases left between them. Germline assignment: CDR1 ENHRY and CDR2 SYGVKD. The CDR3 covers 15 residues.

The chain couples TRBV5-6 to TRBJ2-5, with TRBD1 matching over 8 bases. Losses at the gene ends were 3 bases for V and 3 bases for J; bases not matched to a gene: 4. The V gene's germline CDR1 is SGHDT and CDR2 YYEEEE. There are 14 residues in the CDR3. The CDR3 reads CASSSLDREETQYF. DNA for the CDR3: TGTGCCAGCAGCTCACTGGACAGGGAAGAGACCCAGTACTTC.

V is TRBV5-5 and J is TRBJ1-6; 8 bases map to TRBD1. Trimming took 1 base from V and 4 from J; bases not matched to a gene: 4. There are 16 residues in the CDR3. Germline V gene sequence: CDR1 SGHKS, CDR2 YYEKEE (reference sequence). For the CDR3, the DNA is TGTGCCAGCAGCTTGACGGGACAGGCTTATAATTCACCCCTCCACTTT. Its protein is CASSLTGQAYNSPLHF.

This chain connects TRBV21-1 to TRBJ2-7; no DNA check was done on the table's D call, TRBD2. TRBV21-1 is tagged as a pseudogene. CDR3 length: 13 amino acids. The CDR3 here is CASSSTKNYEQYF. CDR3 DNA: TGTGCCAGCAGCTCTACCAAAAACTACGAGCAGTACTTC.

The chain uses TRBV6-5 and TRBJ2-1; 7 positions agree with TRBD1. Germline loops: CDR1 MNHEY, CDR2 SVGAGI. V trimming: 6 bases; J trimming: 5 bases; junction bases outside the gene matches: 10. The CDR3 covers 15 residues. The CDR3 nucleotides read TGTGCCAGCAGGTCCCCACACAGGGGAAACAATGAGCAGTTCTTC. It translates to CASRSPHRGNNEQFF.

The CDR3 sequence is CASSRQGDSPLHF. In DNA form, the CDR3 reads TGTGCCAGCAGCCGACAGGGGGATTCACCCCTCCACTTT. The V call is TRBV2, the J call TRBJ1-6, with 9 nucleotides matching TRBD1. With V trimmed by 6 bases and J by 8 bases, 2 bases remained unmatched. The CDR3 is made up of 13 amino acids. CDR1 is SNHLY and CDR2 is FYNNEI in the germline V gene.

V usage is TRBV28 and J usage is TRBJ2-6; the match to TRBD1 covers 8 bases. Trimming removed 6 bases from V and 0 bases from J; junction bases left unmatched: 10. This CDR3 contains 18 residues. Germline V gene sequence: CDR1 MDHEN, CDR2 SYDVKM. The CDR3 DNA sequence: TGTGCCAGCAGGACAGGACAGGGAGGATCCTCTGGGGCCAACGTCCTGACTTTC. Its protein is CASRTGQGGSSGANVLTF.

The chain is built from TRBV28 and TRBJ2-3; tentatively, D is TRBD2 (5 bases). CDR3 size: 12 residues. The ends were cut back, 5 bases at V and 11 bases at J, with 14 bases in the middle. CDR1 is MDHEN, CDR2 SYDVKM, per germline. As DNA, the CDR3 is TGTGCCAGCAGTCCCCAACCGACTAAGCAGTATTTT. Translated: CASSPQPTKQYF.

The chain couples TRBV11-2 to TRBJ1-6; 7 bases match TRBD1. In germline, CDR1 is SGHAT, CDR2 FQNNGV. Trimming at V came to 5 bases and at J to 0 bases, leaving 4 bases not matched to a gene. The CDR3 is made up of 16 amino acids. DNA of the CDR3: TGTGCCAGCAGCCCGACAGGGAGCTCCTATAATTCACCCCTCCACTTT. It is translated as CASSPTGSSYNSPLHF. Supplemented by reference TRBV11-2 and TRBJ1-6, the full variable domain reads EAGVAQSPRYKIIEKRQSVAFWCNPISGHATLYWYQQILGQGPKLLIQFQNNGVVDDSQLPKDRFSAERLKGVDSTLKIQPAKLEDSAVYLCASSPTGSSYNSPLHFGNGTRLTVT.

Points on this clone: The junction differs from germline at one of its ends, possibly a read error. The chain couples TRBV5-8 to TRBJ2-6; 10 bases map to TRBD2. The V gene's germline CDR1 is SGHTS and CDR2 YDEGEE. This CDR3 spans 18 amino acids. The CDR3 here is CASSILRSGGPGANGLTF. The CDR3, as DNA: TGTGCCAGCAGCATCCTACGTAGCGGGGGGCCCGGGGCCAACGGCCTGACTTTC.